This T cell receptor (beta chain) was profiled in a study of T cells in Graves' hyperthyroidism and ophthalmopathy. The germline V gene encodes CDR1 LGHDT and CDR2 YNNKEL (reference sequence). Trimming removed 3 bases at V and 1 base at J, with 9 bases between. The CDR3 is 14 amino acids. In regard to this clonotype: Its antigen is not identified.

RNA transcripts were the template for amplifying TCR beta CDR3 regions. Using the HTBI primer set, a first-round RT-PCR was run on the TCR CDR3. A single record per CDR3 protein comes from TCRdb applying MiXCR to the multiplex PCR reads. Among around 690,000 distinct CDR3 sequences listed, around 21% were seen once. Subjects with ophthalmopathy showed a Clinical Activity Score no lower than 3, a NOSPECS grade no lower than 4, and a duration shorter than 3 months. From roughly 10 ml of fresh peripheral blood, PBMCs were isolated. Study results and limitations: Ophthalmopathy was separated from stable hyperthyroidism by a 13 V-J model.

Sequencing used blood. The chain combines TRBV3-1 with TRBJ2-5, with D perhaps matching TRBD1 (6 bases). This receptor was taken from a man aged 25-45 years with Graves' ophthalmopathy. DNA for the CDR3: TGTGCCAGCAGCCAGGGACACTCCCAAGAGACCCAGTACTTC. The encoded protein is CASSQGHSQETQYF.